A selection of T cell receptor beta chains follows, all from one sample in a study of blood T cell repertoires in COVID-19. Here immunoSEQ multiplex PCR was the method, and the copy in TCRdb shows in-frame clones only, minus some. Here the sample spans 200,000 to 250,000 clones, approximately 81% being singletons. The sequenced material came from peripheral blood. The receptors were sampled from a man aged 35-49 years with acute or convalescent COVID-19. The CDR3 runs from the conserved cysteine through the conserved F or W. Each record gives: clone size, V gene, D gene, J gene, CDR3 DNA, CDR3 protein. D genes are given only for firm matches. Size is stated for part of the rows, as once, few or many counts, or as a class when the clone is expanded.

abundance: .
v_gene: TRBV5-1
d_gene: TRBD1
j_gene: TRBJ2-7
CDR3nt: TGCGCCAGCAGCTTGGAGGGGGCGAAGCAGTACTTC
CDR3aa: CASSLEGAKQYF

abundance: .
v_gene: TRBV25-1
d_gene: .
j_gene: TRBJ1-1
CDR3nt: TGTGCCAGCAGTGAAAAGGGGCCCAGGGCTGAAGCTTTCTTT
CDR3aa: CASSEKGPRAEAFF

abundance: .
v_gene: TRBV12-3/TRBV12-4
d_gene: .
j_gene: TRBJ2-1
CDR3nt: TGTGCCAGCAGTTTGGGGAGCGGGCACGAGCAGTTCTTC
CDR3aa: CASSLGSGHEQFF

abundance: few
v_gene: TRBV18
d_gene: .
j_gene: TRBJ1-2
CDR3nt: TGTGCCAGCTCACCAGCGCACCCCAACTATGGCTACACCTTC
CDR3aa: CASSPAHPNYGYTF

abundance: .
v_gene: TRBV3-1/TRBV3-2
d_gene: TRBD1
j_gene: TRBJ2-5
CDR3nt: TGTGCCAGCAGCCAACCGACAGGGGGAGAGACCCAGTACTTC
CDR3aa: CASSQPTGGETQYF

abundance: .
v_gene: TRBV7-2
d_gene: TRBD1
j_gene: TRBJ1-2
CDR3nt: TGTGCCAGCAGCTTAGGGGGACAGGTGCTCGGCTACACCTTC
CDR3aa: CASSLGGQVLGYTF

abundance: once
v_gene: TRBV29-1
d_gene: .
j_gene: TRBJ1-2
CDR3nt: TGCAGCGTTGAAGGGGGGCCTATGGGCTACACCTTC
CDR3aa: CSVEGGPMGYTF

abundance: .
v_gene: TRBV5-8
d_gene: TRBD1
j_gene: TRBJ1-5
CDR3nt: TGTGCCAGCAGCTTGGCTTGGACAGGGAATCAGCCCCAGCATTTT
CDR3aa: CASSLAWTGNQPQHF

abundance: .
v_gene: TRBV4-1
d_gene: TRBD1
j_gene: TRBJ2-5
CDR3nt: TGCGCCAGCAGCCAAGTTCAGGGGGAAGAGACCCAGTACTTC
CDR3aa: CASSQVQGEETQYF

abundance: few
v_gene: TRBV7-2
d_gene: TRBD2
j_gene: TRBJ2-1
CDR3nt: TGTGCCAGCAGCTTAGAACAGTCGGCGGGGGGGTACAATGAGCAGTTCTTC
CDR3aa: CASSLEQSAGGYNEQFF

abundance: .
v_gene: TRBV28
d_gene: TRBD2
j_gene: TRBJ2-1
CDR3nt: TGTGCCAGCAGTGATGCTAGCGGGGGTCGCTACAATGAGCAGTTCTTC
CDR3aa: CASSDASGGRYNEQFF

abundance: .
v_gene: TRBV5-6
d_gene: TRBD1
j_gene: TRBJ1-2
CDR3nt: TGTGCCAGCAGCATCGCAGGGGGCAGCTATGGCTACACCTTC
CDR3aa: CASSIAGGSYGYTF

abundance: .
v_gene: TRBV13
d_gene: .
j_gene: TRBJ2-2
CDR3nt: TGTGCCAGCAGCTTAGAACGACAGAACACCGGGGAGCTGTTTTTT
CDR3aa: CASSLERQNTGELFF

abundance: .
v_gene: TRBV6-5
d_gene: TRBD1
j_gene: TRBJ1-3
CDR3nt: TGTGCCAGCAGTTACTCGACAGGGGCGGGAAACACCATATATTTT
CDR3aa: CASSYSTGAGNTIYF

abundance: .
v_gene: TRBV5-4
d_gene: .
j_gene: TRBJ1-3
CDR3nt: TGTGCCAGCAGCGGTGGCGGAGAGACTGGAAACACCATATATTTT
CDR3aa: CASSGGGETGNTIYF

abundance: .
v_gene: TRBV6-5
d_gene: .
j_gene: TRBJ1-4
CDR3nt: TGTGCCAGCAGTTACAGTGACTTCGTTAATGAAAAACTGTTTTTT
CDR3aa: CASSYSDFVNEKLFF

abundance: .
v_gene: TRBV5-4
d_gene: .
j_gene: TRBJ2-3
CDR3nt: TGTGCCAGCAGCTTGGATGGCGATACGCAGTATTTT
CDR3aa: CASSLDGDTQYF

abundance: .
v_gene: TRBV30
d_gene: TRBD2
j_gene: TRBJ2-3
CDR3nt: TGTGCCTGGACTAGCGGGGCCACTAGCACAGATACGCAGTATTTT
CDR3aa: CAWTSGATSTDTQYF

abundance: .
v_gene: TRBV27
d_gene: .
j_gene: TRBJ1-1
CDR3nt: TGTGCCAGCAACCCCCATCAGCCAGGGATGAACACTGAAGCTTTCTTT
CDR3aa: CASNPHQPGMNTEAFF

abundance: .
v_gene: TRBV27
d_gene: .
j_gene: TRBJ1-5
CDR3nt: TGTGCCAGCAGCCAAGGGGGGGCCCATCAGCCCCAGCATTTT
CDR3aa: CASSQGGAHQPQHF

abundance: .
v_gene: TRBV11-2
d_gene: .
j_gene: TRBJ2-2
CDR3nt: TGTGCCAGCAGCTTACCTCAGGCAGATAACACCGGGGAGCTGTTTTTT
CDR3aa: CASSLPQADNTGELFF

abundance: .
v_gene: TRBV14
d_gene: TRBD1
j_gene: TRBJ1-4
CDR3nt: TGTGCCAGCAGCCAAGATGGGACAGGGCGAGAAAAACTGTTTTTT
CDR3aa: CASSQDGTGREKLFF

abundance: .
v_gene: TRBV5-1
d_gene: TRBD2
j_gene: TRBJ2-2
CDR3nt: TGCGCCAGCAGCTCATCGCTCTTCTGGACTAGCGGGAACACCGGGGAGCTGTTTTTT
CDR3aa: CASSSSLFWTSGNTGELFF